This TCR beta chain was identified in a study of T cell changes during pregnancy in multiple sclerosis. Germline assignment: CDR1 MNHEY and CDR2 SMNVEV (reference sequence). V was cut by 6 bases and J by 1 base, with 15 bases left in between. The CDR3 is 15 residues long. Data came from immunoSEQ multiplex PCR; TCRdb stores just in-frame clones and leaves some out. The sample holds some 41,000 clones, approximately 91% seen once. The chain couples TRBV27 to TRBJ2-5; D is possibly TRBD1 (5 bases). Sample: PBMCs (not recorded whether the cells were cultured). This sequence originates from a female donor with multiple sclerosis, enrolled in a pregnancy study. The CDR3 sequence: CASRTVKGSQETQYF. CDR3 bases: TGTGCCAGCAGGACAGTAAAGGGGTCCCAAGAGACCCAGTACTTC.